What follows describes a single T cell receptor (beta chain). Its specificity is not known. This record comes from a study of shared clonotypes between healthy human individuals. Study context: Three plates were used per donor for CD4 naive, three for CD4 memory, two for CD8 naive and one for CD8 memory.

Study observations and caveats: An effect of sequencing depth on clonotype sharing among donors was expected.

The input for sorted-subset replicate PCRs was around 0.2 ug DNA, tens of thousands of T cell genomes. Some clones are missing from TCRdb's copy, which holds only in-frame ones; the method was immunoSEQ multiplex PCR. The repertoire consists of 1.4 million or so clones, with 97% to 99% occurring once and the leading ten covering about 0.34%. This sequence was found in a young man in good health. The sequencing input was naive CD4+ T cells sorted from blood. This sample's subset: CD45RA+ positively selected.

DNA of the CDR3: TGTGCCAGCAGCTTAGGGGTGGTCCAGCGGGGAAGCTCCTACAATGAGCAGTTCTTC. The encoded protein is CASSLGVVQRGSSYNEQFF. The chain has TRBV7-6 and TRBJ2-1; 7 nucleotides line up with TRBD2. The V and J ends lost 1 base and 0 bases, in that order; junction bases with no gene match: 12. The germline V gene encodes CDR1 SGHVS and CDR2 FNYEAQ. This CDR3 is 19 amino acids long.